This record looks at one TCR beta chain sequence and its context. This sample is drawn from a study of blood T cells in healthy people across ages. Using a J-beta primer mix together with a sample-barcoded 5' primer, a second PCR was run for 7 to 11 cycles. Each CDR3 protein is one row after TCRdb ran MiXCR on the 5' RACE reads. Of 1.5 million to 2 million distinct CDR3 sequences in the sample, approximately 32% were seen once. Germline trimming cut 4 bases from V and 4 bases from J; bases unmatched to any gene: 7. The length of the CDR3 is 16 residues. CDR1 is SGHRS and CDR2 is YFSETQ in the germline V gene.

The specimen sequenced was blood. This sequence was found in a young woman in good health. The chain is built from TRBV5-1 and TRBJ2-3, with TRBD2 matching over 12 bases. CDR3 sequence: CASSERLAGVPDTQYF. The CDR3 DNA follows: TGCGCCAGCAGCGAGCGACTAGCGGGAGTCCCAGATACGCAGTATTTT.